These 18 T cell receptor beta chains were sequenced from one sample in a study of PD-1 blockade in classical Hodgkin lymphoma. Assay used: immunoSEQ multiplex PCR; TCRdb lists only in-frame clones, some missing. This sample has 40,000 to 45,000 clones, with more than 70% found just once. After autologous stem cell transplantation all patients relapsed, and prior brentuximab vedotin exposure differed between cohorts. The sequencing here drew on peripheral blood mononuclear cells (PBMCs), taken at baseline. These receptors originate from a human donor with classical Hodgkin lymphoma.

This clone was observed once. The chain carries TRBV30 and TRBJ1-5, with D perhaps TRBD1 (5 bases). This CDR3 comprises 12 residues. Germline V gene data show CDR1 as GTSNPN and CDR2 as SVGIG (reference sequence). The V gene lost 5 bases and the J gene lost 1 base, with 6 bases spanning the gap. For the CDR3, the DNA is TGTGCCTGGGGGGGAAGCAATCAGCCCCAGCATTTT. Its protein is CAWGGSNQPQHF.

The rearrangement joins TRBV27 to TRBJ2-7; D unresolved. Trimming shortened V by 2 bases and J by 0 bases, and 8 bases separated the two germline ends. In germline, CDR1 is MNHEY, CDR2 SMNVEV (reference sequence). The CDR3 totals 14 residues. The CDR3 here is CASSLRILSYEQYF. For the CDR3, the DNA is TGTGCCAGCAGTTTAAGGATACTCTCCTACGAGCAGTACTTC.

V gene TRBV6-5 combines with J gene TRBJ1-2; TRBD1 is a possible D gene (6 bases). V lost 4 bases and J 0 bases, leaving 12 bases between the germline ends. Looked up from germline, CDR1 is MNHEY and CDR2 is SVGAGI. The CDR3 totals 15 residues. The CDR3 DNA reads TGTGCCAGCAGTTGGCGACAGGCCTCTAACTATGGCTACACCTTC. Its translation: CASSWRQASNYGYTF.

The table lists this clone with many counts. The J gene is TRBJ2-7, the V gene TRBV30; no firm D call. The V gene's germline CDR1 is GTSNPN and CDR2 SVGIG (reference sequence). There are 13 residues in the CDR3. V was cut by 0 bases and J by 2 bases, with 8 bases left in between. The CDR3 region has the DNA TGTGCCTGGAGTGTACGGGTTACCTACGAGCAGTACTTC. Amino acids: CAWSVRVTYEQYF.

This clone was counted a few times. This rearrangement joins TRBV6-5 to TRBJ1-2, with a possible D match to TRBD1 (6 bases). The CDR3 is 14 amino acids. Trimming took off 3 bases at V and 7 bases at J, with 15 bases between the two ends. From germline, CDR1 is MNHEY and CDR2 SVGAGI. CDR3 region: CASSYGTGRGGYTF. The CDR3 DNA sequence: TGTGCCAGCAGTTATGGCACAGGGAGGGGTGGCTACACCTTC.

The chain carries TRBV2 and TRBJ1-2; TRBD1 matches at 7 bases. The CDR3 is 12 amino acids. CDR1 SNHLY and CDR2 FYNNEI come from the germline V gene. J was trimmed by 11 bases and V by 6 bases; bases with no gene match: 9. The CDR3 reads CASRGGDREYTF. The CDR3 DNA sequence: TGTGCCAGCAGGGGAGGCGACAGGGAGTACACCTTC.

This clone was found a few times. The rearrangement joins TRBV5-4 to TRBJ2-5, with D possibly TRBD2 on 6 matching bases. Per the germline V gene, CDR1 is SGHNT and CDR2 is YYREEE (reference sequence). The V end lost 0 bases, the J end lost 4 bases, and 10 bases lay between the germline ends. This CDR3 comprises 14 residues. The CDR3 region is CASSLGPAGETQYF. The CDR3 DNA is TGTGCCAGCAGCTTGGGGCCAGCGGGAGAGACCCAGTACTTC.

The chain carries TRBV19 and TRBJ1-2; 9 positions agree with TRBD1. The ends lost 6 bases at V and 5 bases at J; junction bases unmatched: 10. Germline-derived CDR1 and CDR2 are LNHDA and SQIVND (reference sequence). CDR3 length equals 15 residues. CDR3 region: CASSEPGQGLYGYTF. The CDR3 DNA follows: TGTGCCAGTAGCGAACCGGGACAGGGTCTATATGGCTACACCTTC.

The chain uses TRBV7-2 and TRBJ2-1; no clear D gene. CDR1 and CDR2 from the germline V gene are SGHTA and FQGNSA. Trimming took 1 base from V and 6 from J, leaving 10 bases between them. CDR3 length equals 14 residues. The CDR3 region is CASSLVPIGNEQFF. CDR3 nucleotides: TGTGCCAGCAGCTTAGTGCCTATCGGCAATGAGCAGTTCTTC. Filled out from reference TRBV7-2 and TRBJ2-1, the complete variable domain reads GAGVSQSPSNKVTEKGKDVELRCDPISGHTALYWYRQSLGQGLEFLIYFQGNSAPDKSGLPSDRFSAERTGGSVSTLTIQRTQQEDSAVYLCASSLVPIGNEQFFGPGTRLTVL.

Here the CDR3 DNA reads TGTGCCTGGTTAGCGGGAGGGCCGAATGAGCAGTTCTTC. Its translation is CAWLAGGPNEQFF. This chain links TRBV30 with TRBJ2-1, with 11 bases aligning to TRBD2. J was trimmed by 7 bases and V by 5 bases; bases with no gene match: 4. Germline assignment: CDR1 GTSNPN and CDR2 SVGIG (reference sequence). The CDR3 extends over 13 amino acids.

CDR3 DNA: TGTGCCAGCAGCAAAGCGCGGACTAGCGGGGGACCTTACGAGCAGTACTTC. Protein product: CASSKARTSGGPYEQYF. The V and J genes are TRBV21-1 and TRBJ2-7; the table's D call of TRBD2 was not tested on the DNA. TRBV21-1 is a pseudogene locus. CDR3 size: 17 residues.

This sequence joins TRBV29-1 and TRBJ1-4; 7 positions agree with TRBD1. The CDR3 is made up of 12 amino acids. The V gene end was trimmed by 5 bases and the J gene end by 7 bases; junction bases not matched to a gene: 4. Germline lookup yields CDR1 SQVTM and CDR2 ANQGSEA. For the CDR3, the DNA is TGCAGCGTTTCCCGACAGGGTGAAAAACTGTTTTTT. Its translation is CSVSRQGEKLFF.

The CDR3 sequence is CAWRATSGSGYNEQFF. DNA for the CDR3: TGTGCCTGGAGAGCCACTAGCGGGAGTGGCTACAATGAGCAGTTCTTC. This rearrangement joins TRBV30 to TRBJ2-1; 11 bases agree with TRBD2. The germline CDR1 and CDR2 sequences are GTSNPN and SVGIG (reference sequence). This CDR3 region has 16 residues. The J segment lost 3 bases and the V segment lost 3 bases, leaving 7 bases of the junction unmatched. The full variable domain, its missing parts supplied by reference TRBV30 and TRBJ2-1, is SQTIHQWPATLVQPVGSPLSLECTVEGTSNPNLYWYRQAAGRGLQLLFYSVGIGQISSEVPQNLSASRPQDRQFILSSKKLLLSDSGFYLCAWRATSGSGYNEQFFGPGTRLTVL.

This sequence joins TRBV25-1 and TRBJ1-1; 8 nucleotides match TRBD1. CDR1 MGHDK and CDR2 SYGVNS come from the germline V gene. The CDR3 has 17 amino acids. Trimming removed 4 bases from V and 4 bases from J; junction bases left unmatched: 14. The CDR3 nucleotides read TGTGCCAGCAGTGCCTCCCCTGGACAGGGTTCAAGCACTGAAGCTTTCTTT. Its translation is CASSASPGQGSSTEAFF.

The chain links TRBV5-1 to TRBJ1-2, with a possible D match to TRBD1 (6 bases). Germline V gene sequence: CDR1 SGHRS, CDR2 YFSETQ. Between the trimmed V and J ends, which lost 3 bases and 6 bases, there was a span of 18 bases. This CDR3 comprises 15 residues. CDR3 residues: CASSWGGRREDGYTF. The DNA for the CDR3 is TGCGCCAGCAGCTGGGGGGGGCGCCGAGAGGATGGCTACACCTTC.

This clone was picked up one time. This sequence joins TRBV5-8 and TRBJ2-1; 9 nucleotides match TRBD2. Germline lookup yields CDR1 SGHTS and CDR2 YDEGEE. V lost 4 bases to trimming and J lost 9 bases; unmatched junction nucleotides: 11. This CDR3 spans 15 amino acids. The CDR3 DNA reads TGTGCCAGCAGCACGCAAGCGGGAGGACCCGGTGAGCAGTTCTTC. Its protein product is CASSTQAGGPGEQFF.

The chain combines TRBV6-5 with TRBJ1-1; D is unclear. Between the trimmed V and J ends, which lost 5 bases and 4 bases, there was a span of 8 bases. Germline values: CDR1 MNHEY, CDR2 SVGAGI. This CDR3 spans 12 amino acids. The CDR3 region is CASSTRFTEAFF. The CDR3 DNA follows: TGTGCCAGCAGTACTAGGTTCACTGAAGCTTTCTTT.

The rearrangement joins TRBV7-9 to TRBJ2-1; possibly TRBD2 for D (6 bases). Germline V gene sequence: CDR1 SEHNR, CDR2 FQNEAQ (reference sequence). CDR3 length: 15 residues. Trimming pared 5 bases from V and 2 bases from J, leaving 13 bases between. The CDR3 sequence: CASSLTGTPYNEQFF. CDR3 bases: TGTGCCAGCAGCCTAACTGGGACTCCCTACAATGAGCAGTTCTTC.